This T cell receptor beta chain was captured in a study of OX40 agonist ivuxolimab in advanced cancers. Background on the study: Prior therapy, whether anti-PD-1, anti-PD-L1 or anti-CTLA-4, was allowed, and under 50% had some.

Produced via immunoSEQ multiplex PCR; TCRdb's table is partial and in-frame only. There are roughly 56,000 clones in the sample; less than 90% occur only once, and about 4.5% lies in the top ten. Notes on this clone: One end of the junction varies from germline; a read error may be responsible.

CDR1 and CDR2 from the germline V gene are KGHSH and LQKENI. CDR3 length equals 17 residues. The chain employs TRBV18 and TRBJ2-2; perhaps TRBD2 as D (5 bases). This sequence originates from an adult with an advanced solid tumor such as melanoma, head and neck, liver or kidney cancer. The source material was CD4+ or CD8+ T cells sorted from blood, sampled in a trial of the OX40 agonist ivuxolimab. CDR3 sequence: CASSLLSAGPNTRELFF. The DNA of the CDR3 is TGTGCCAGCTCACTACTTTCCGCGGGCCCGAACACCAGGGAGCTGTTTTTT.